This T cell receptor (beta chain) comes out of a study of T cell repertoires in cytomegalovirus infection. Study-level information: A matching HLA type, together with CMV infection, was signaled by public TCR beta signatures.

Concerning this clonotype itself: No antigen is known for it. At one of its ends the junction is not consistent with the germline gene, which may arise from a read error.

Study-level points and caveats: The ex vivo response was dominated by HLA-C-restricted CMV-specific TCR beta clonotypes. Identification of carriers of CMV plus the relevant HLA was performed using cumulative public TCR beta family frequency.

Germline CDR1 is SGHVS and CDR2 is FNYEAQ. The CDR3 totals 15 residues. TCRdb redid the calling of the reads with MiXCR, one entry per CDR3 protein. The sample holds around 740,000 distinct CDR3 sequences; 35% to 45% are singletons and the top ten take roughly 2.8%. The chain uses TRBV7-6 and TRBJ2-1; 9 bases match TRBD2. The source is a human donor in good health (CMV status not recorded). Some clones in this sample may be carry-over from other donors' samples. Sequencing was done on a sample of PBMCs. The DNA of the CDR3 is TGTGCTAGCAGCCTACGACTAGCGGAGACCCATGAGCAGTTCTTC. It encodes CASSLRLAETHEQFF. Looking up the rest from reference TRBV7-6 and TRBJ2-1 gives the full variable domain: GAGVSQSPRYKVTKRGQDVALRCDPISGHVSLYWYRQALGQGPEFLTYFNYEAQQDKSGLPNDRFSAERPEGSISTLTIQRTEQRDSAMYRCASSLRLAETHEQFFGPGTRLTVL.